A single sample gave rise to the 10 T cell receptor beta chains below, sequenced in a study of T cells after yellow fever vaccination. MiXCR, run by TCRdb on the 5' RACE reads, gives a single entry per CDR3 protein. This table has about 210,000 distinct CDR3 sequences, less than 3.5% appearing once. This sample comprised CD4+ T cells sorted from PBMCs, obtained 10 days after the yellow fever booster vaccination. The receptor source for this set is a man younger than 35 who received the YFV17D yellow fever vaccine.

The V gene is TRBV6-5, the J gene TRBJ2-1; 11 bases map to TRBD2. The junction had 7 bases not matched to a gene; V was cut back by 3 bases and J by 3 bases. The CDR3 is made up of 17 amino acids. The germline V gene encodes CDR1 MNHEY and CDR2 SVGAGI. The CDR3, as DNA: TGTGCCAGCAGTTATGTGCCTAGCGGGGGGAACTACAATGAGCAGTTCTTC. This codes for CASSYVPSGGNYNEQFF.

This clonotype has ten or more counts. This chain joins TRBV4-3 and TRBJ1-5, with TRBD1 identical over 9 bases. CDR1 is LGHNA, CDR2 YSLEER, per germline. The trim removed 1 base at V and 4 bases at J, leaving 2 bases unmatched. The CDR3 consists of 15 residues. As DNA, the CDR3 is TGCGCCAGCAGCCAAGGGACAGGGGAAAATCAGCCCCAGCATTTT. Protein: CASSQGTGENQPQHF.

This clonotype has a count of ten or more. The chain has TRBV10-3 and TRBJ1-4, with TRBD1 matching over 7 bases. Germline values: CDR1 ENHRY, CDR2 SYGVKD. The trim removed 8 bases at V and 3 bases at J, leaving 6 bases unmatched. The CDR3 totals 14 residues. The CDR3: CAIGAGTANEKLFF. CDR3 sequence (DNA): TGTGCCATCGGCGCGGGGACAGCTAATGAAAAACTGTTTTTT.

This clonotype was counted only a few times. V usage is TRBV7-2 and J usage is TRBJ1-2, with TRBD1 matching 7 bases. With 3 bases clipped from V and 8 bases from J, the junction kept 12 bases outside the gene matches. The CDR3 has 15 amino acids. Germline V gives CDR1 SGHTA, CDR2 FQGNSA. The CDR3 nucleotides read TGTGCCAGCAGCTTGGCCGGGACAGCCTTTGGGGGCTACACCTTC. Its translation: CASSLAGTAFGGYTF.

This clonotype showed up just a few times. V gene TRBV6-4 combines with J gene TRBJ1-1, with unresolved D. There are 12 residues in the CDR3. Trimming took off 7 bases at V and 3 bases at J, with 9 bases between the two ends. Germline V CDR1 and CDR2: MRHNA, SNTAGT. This CDR3 reads CASTLDHTEAFF. The CDR3 DNA is TGTGCCAGCACCCTGGACCACACTGAAGCTTTCTTT.

The genes are TRBV2 and TRBJ2-5; TRBD1 agrees at 10 bases. CDR1 is SNHLY, CDR2 FYNNEI, per germline. The CDR3 is 14 residues long. The trim removed 8 bases at V and 5 bases at J, leaving 8 bases unmatched. The CDR3 spells CASRGGQGEETQYF. The CDR3 DNA reads as TGTGCCAGCCGGGGAGGACAGGGGGAGGAGACCCAGTACTTC.

This clonotype was recorded a few times. This chain links TRBV5-1 with TRBJ1-3, with a possible D match to TRBD1 (5 bases). Trimming left V 2 bases short and J 8 bases short, with 11 bases between. CDR1 and CDR2 from the germline V gene are SGHRS and YFSETQ. The CDR3 consists of 13 residues. The CDR3 nucleotides are TGCGCCAGCAGCTTCAGGGAAGGGGACACCATATATTTT. Translating gives CASSFREGDTIYF. The whole variable domain, remainder taken from reference TRBV5-1 and TRBJ1-3, is KAGVTQTPRYLIKTRGQQVTLSCSPISGHRSVSWYQQTPGQGLQFLFEYFSETQRNKGNFPGRFSGRQFSNSRSEMNVSTLELGDSALYLCASSFREGDTIYFGEGSWLTVV.

This clonotype has a count of ten or more. The J gene is TRBJ1-1, the V gene TRBV3-1, with a tentative D call TRBD1 (6 bases). Trimming removed 2 bases from V and 6 bases from J, with 16 bases in between. The CDR3 extends over 15 amino acids. CDR1 is LGHDT, CDR2 YNNKEL, per germline (reference sequence). The CDR3 sequence: CASSQLQQGYPEAFF. The CDR3 DNA follows: TGTGCCAGCAGCCAACTTCAGCAGGGGTACCCTGAAGCTTTCTTT.

This clonotype showed up just a few times. The chain carries TRBV3-1 and TRBJ1-6; D may be TRBD1 (6 bases). Germline lookup yields CDR1 LGHDT and CDR2 YNNKEL (reference sequence). CDR3 length equals 14 residues. Trimming pared 0 bases from V and 10 bases from J, leaving 10 bases between. The CDR3, as DNA: TGTGCCAGCAGCCAAGAGGGGGCTGGGTCACCCCTCCACTTT. Amino acid sequence: CASSQEGAGSPLHF.

This clonotype occurred many times. This chain links TRBV7-2 with TRBJ2-2; D remains unclear. With 6 bases removed from V and 1 base from J, the gap between germline ends came to 12 bases. Germline V gene data show CDR1 as SGHTA and CDR2 as FQGNSA. The CDR3 extends over 15 amino acids. The CDR3 DNA sequence: TGTGCCAGCAGGCACTCCGATAGGAACACCGGGGAGCTGTTTTTT. As protein: CASRHSDRNTGELFF.